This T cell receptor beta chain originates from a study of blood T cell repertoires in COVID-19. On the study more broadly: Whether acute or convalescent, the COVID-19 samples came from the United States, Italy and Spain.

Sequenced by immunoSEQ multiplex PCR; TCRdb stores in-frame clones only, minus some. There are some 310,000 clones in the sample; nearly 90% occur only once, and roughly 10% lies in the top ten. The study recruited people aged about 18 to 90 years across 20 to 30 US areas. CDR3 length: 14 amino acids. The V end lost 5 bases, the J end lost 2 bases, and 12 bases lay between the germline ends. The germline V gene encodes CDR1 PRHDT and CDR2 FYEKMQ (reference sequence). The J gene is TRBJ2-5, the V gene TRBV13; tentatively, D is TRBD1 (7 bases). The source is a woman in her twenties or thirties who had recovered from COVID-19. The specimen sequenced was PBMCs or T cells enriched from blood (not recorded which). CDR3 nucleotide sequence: TGTGCCAGCAGCCGCGGGACAGAACAAGAGACCCAGTACTTC. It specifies CASSRGTEQETQYF.